This T cell receptor (beta chain) was sequenced in a study of spatial heterogeneity in lung cancer. Study-wide context: Sequence detection consistently recorded a greater number of beta-chain than alpha-chain sequences. Raw sequencing reads included, on average, more than 8.5 appearances of each unique TCR and UMI combination.

The time point denotes: sample taken at primary tumor resection. Unsorted whole RNA of tumor, nontumor lung or frozen PBMC was sequenced. Samples were donated by 72 untreated early-stage non-small cell lung cancer patients. The germline V gene encodes CDR1 MNHEY and CDR2 SMNVEV (reference sequence). The V gene end was trimmed by 3 bases and the J gene end by 7 bases; junction bases not matched to a gene: 8. The CDR3 is made up of 15 amino acids. TCRdb passed the 5' RACE reads through MiXCR, listing each CDR3 protein once. The sample has approximately 4,600 distinct CDR3 sequences, 20% to 25% seen once. Relative to its sample, this clonotype is medium-sized (0.01 to 0.1%). Being off target in a library aimed at alpha chains, this beta chain has a size of little meaning.

The chain couples TRBV27 to TRBJ2-1, with 8 bases that match TRBD1. This receptor was taken from a female donor with early-stage non-small cell lung cancer. Sequencing used normal lung tissue next to the tumor, obtained at surgery. The CDR3 DNA sequence: TGTGCCAGCAGTTTTGGGACAGGCCCTAGTAATGAGCAGTTCTTC. As protein: CASSFGTGPSNEQFF.